The next 30 T cell receptor beta chains were all read from a single sample in a study of shared clonotypes between healthy human individuals. Using immunoSEQ multiplex PCR, the repertoire was profiled, and TCRdb retains in-frame clones only, with some absent. The table shows millions of clones, with around 93% occurring only once. Naive CD8 cells were CD45RO-negative, positively selected for CCR7, excluding terminally differentiated effector memory CD45RA+ cells. Source material: naive CD8+ T cells from PBMCs. The source is a man aged 18 to 29 in good health. Some clones in this sample may be carry-over from other donors' samples.

The V and J genes are TRBV9 and TRBJ1-4, with D perhaps matching TRBD1 (6 bases). Trimming shortened V by 0 bases and J by 6 bases, and 9 bases separated the two germline ends. Germline V CDR1 and CDR2: SGDLS, YYNGEE. This CDR3 has 14 amino acids. The CDR3 here is CASSVVAGDEKLFF. DNA of the CDR3: TGTGCCAGCAGCGTAGTGGCAGGGGATGAAAAACTGTTTTTT.

This chain connects TRBV19 to TRBJ2-7, with TRBD2 matching over 8 bases. The germline CDR1 and CDR2 sequences are LNHDA and SQIVND (reference sequence). V shed 2 bases, J shed 7 bases, and the junction held 4 bases outside the gene matches. CDR3 length equals 13 residues. The CDR3 coding sequence is TGTGCCAGTAGTATAAGCGGGAGAGGTGAGCAGTACTTC. Encoded protein: CASSISGRGEQYF.

The chain joins TRBV28 to TRBJ2-5, with TRBD1 as a possible D gene (5 bases). Germline V lookup: CDR1 MDHEN, CDR2 SYDVKM. CDR3 length: 13 amino acids. The V end was cut by 6 bases, the J end by 5 bases, with 13 bases between. The CDR3 DNA follows: TGTGCCAGCAGCGATCAGGGTCACGAGACCCAGTACTTC. Its translation is CASSDQGHETQYF.

The chain uses TRBV27 and TRBJ2-1; 11 bases map to TRBD2. This CDR3 is 16 amino acids long. Trimming cost V 6 bases and J 4 bases; bases outside gene matches: 8. The V gene's germline CDR1 is MNHEY and CDR2 SMNVEV (reference sequence). CDR3 coding DNA: TGTGCCAGCAGCCATACTAGCGGGAGTTTGTACAATGAGCAGTTCTTC. Translated: CASSHTSGSLYNEQFF.

CDR3: CASSLVGSAGTGELFF. DNA of the CDR3: TGTGCCAGCAGCTTAGTTGGAAGTGCAGGGACCGGGGAGCTGTTTTTT. The rearrangement links TRBV11-2 to TRBJ2-2; D is perhaps TRBD1 (5 bases). V dropped 1 base and J dropped 5 bases, with 14 bases sitting between them. Germline CDR1 SGHAT, CDR2 FQNNGV. The CDR3 runs to 16 residues.

The chain employs TRBV27 and TRBJ2-4; 8 nucleotides match TRBD1. Losses at the gene ends were 5 bases for V and 0 bases for J; bases not matched to a gene: 6. The germline V gene has CDR1 MNHEY and CDR2 SMNVEV (reference sequence). The CDR3 contains 16 residues. Here the CDR3 DNA reads TGTGCCAGCAGTGACAGGGGACCGATAGCCAAAAACATTCAGTACTTC. Translation: CASSDRGPIAKNIQYF.

The genes are TRBV28 and TRBJ2-5; maybe TRBD1 (6 bases). CDR3 size: 14 residues. V dropped 6 bases and J dropped 0 bases, with 11 bases sitting between them. Germline V lookup: CDR1 MDHEN, CDR2 SYDVKM. This CDR3 reads CASSPQGYQETQYF. The CDR3 bases are TGTGCCAGCAGCCCTCAGGGGTACCAAGAGACCCAGTACTTC.

The chain carries TRBV19 and TRBJ1-3, with D tentatively TRBD1 (5 bases). From germline, CDR1 is LNHDA and CDR2 SQIVND (reference sequence). V was cut by 6 bases and J by 0 bases, with 12 bases left in between. This CDR3 region has 15 residues. The CDR3 bases are TGTGCCAGTAGCGGGGGAAGGCTCTCTGGAAACACCATATATTTT. This gives the protein CASSGGRLSGNTIYF. Full variable domain (remainder filled in from reference TRBV19 and TRBJ1-3): DGGITQSPKYLFRKEGQNVTLSCEQNLNHDAMYWYRQDPGQGLRLIYYSQIVNDFQKGDIAEGYSVSREKKESFPLTVTSAQKNPTAFYLCASSGGRLSGNTIYFGEGSWLTVV.

The chain links TRBV27 to TRBJ2-1; D is possibly TRBD1 (5 bases). CDR1 is MNHEY and CDR2 is SMNVEV in the germline V gene (reference sequence). V was shortened by 3 bases and J by 6 bases, with 9 bases between the two germline ends. The CDR3 loop spans 13 amino acids. The CDR3 reads CASSLTARNEQFF. CDR3 coding DNA: TGTGCCAGCAGTTTGACAGCTCGCAATGAGCAGTTCTTC.

This clone was picked up one time. This sequence joins TRBV7-9 and TRBJ1-1; D is unclear. The V and J ends lost 4 bases and 3 bases respectively, with 21 bases between them. CDR1 and CDR2 from the germline V gene are SEHNR and FQNEAQ (reference sequence). CDR3 size: 17 residues. CDR3 sequence reads: CASSSKSLSSFYTEAFF. The CDR3 DNA reads as TGTGCCAGCAGCTCTAAAAGCCTATCCTCATTCTACACTGAAGCTTTCTTT.

The rearrangement links TRBV28 to TRBJ2-1; D call uncertain. V lost 2 bases and J lost 0, with 8 bases in between. The length of the CDR3 is 15 residues. The germline gives CDR1 MDHEN, CDR2 SYDVKM. CDR3 sequence (DNA): TGTGCCAGCAGTTTACCCCCGGGCTCCTACAATGAGCAGTTCTTC. This gives the protein CASSLPPGSYNEQFF.

The chain has TRBV7-9 and TRBJ2-3, with a weak D call TRBD1 (5 bases). Per germline, CDR1 SEHNR and CDR2 FQNEAQ (reference sequence). The CDR3 loop spans 15 amino acids. Trimming took off 5 bases at V and 2 bases at J, with 14 bases between the two ends. This chain's CDR3 is CASSLDRGHTDTQYF. The CDR3 nucleotides are TGTGCCAGCAGCCTTGACCGCGGACACACAGATACGCAGTATTTT.

This chain uses TRBV6-4 with TRBJ2-7; no clear D. Trimming cost V 2 bases and J 0 bases, with 8 bases left between them. From germline, CDR1 is MRHNA and CDR2 SNTAGT. The CDR3 runs to 14 residues. The DNA for the CDR3 is TGTGCCAGCAGTGACCCGTCGAACTCCTACGAGCAGTACTTC. Translated: CASSDPSNSYEQYF.

This chain joins TRBV5-4 and TRBJ2-7; D remains unclear. Germline lookup yields CDR1 SGHNT and CDR2 YYREEE (reference sequence). The CDR3 length is 14 residues. The V gene lost 0 bases and the J gene lost 1 base, with 8 bases spanning the gap. The CDR3, as DNA: TGTGCCAGCAGCTTGGGGTTAGGGTCCTACGAGCAGTACTTC. It specifies CASSLGLGSYEQYF.

On this clone itself: Within the sample, other DNA sequences also encode this same CDR3. The chain combines TRBV7-9 with TRBJ1-1; no firm D call. Germline values: CDR1 SEHNR, CDR2 FQNEAQ (reference sequence). V lost 2 bases and J lost 2, with 3 bases in between. This CDR3 has 12 residues. CDR3 sequence (DNA): TGTGCCAGCAGCTTAAGTAACACTGAAGCTTTCTTT. The encoded protein is CASSLSNTEAFF.

The chain links TRBV4-2 to TRBJ2-7, with D tentatively TRBD1 or TRBD2 (5 bases each). Germline V gene data show CDR1 as LGHNA and CDR2 as YNFKEQ. Trimming pared 2 bases from V and 4 bases from J, leaving 12 bases between. The length of the CDR3 is 14 residues. CDR3 sequence: CASSQRQGGYEQYF. The CDR3 bases are TGTGCCAGCAGCCAACGCCAGGGCGGGTACGAGCAGTACTTC.

This chain connects TRBV27 to TRBJ2-6, with D possibly matching TRBD1 (5 bases). Germline-derived CDR1 and CDR2 are MNHEY and SMNVEV (reference sequence). V gave up 5 bases and J gave up 0 bases, with 17 bases separating them. The CDR3 is 18 amino acids. CDR3 region: CASSPLGQGNSGANVLTF. DNA for the CDR3: TGTGCCAGCAGTCCGCTCGGACAAGGGAACTCTGGGGCCAACGTCCTGACTTTC. The variable domain in full, completed from reference TRBV27 and TRBJ2-6, reads EAQVTQNPRYLITVTGKKLTVTCSQNMNHEYMSWYRQDPGLGLRQIYYSMNVEVTDKGDVPEGYKVSRKEKRNFPLILESPSPNQTSLYFCASSPLGQGNSGANVLTFGAGSRLTVL.

The V call is TRBV7-2, the J call TRBJ2-5; 8 bases match TRBD2. CDR3 length: 15 residues. Germline CDR1 is SGHTA and CDR2 is FQGNSA. V lost 4 bases to trimming and J lost 5 bases; unmatched junction nucleotides: 9. The CDR3 nucleotides are TGTGCCAGCAGCTACCCGCTAGGCGGGAGGGAGACCCAGTACTTC. Encoded protein: CASSYPLGGRETQYF.

The rearrangement joins TRBV4-2 to TRBJ2-7, with TRBD2 as a possible D gene (6 bases). The CDR3 length is 17 residues. V gave up 3 bases and J gave up 0 bases, with 18 bases separating them. Per the germline V gene, CDR1 is LGHNA and CDR2 is YNFKEQ. CDR3 bases: TGTGCCAGCAGCCATCCCAGCACGGGAGCGCTCTCCTACGAGCAGTACTTC. Protein sequence: CASSHPSTGALSYEQYF.

V and J are TRBV15 and TRBJ2-3; D is ambiguous. The CDR3 has 15 amino acids. Between the trimmed V and J ends, which lost 5 bases and 4 bases, there was a span of 16 bases. Germline loops: CDR1 LNHNV, CDR2 YYDKDF (reference sequence). CDR3 amino acids: CATSGSLTKADTQYF. DNA for the CDR3: TGTGCCACCAGCGGTTCCCTCACAAAAGCAGATACGCAGTATTTT.

This clone was detected only once. The chain recombines TRBV27 with TRBJ2-1; 11 bases fit TRBD2. Germline V gives CDR1 MNHEY, CDR2 SMNVEV (reference sequence). V dropped 6 bases and J dropped 7; count of bases not matched to a gene: 8. The CDR3 totals 15 residues. The chain's CDR3 is CASRPLAGGINEQFF. In DNA, the CDR3 is TGTGCCAGCAGGCCTCTAGCGGGAGGTATAAATGAGCAGTTCTTC.

This chain uses TRBV29-1 with TRBJ1-1; no clear D. This CDR3 comprises 12 residues. V was clipped by 6 bases and J by 6 bases, with 14 bases between them. From germline, CDR1 is SQVTM and CDR2 ANQGSEA. The CDR3 coding sequence is TGCAGCGTGGATTCTGGAATCGCTGAAGCTTTCTTT. Protein product: CSVDSGIAEAFF.

The chain carries TRBV27 and TRBJ2-2; 13 bases agree with TRBD2. The J segment lost 7 bases and the V segment lost 6 bases, leaving 5 bases of the junction unmatched. Germline loops: CDR1 MNHEY, CDR2 SMNVEV (reference sequence). This CDR3 region has 15 residues. In nucleotides, the CDR3 is TGTGCCAGCAGCGGACTAGCGGGAGTTCACGGGGAGCTGTTTTTT. Its protein product is CASSGLAGVHGELFF.

The chain couples TRBV27 to TRBJ2-5; a weak D match, TRBD2 (5 bases). This CDR3 is built from 16 residues. Deletions cut 6 bases from V and 4 bases from J, with 21 bases between. Germline-derived CDR1 and CDR2 are MNHEY and SMNVEV (reference sequence). The CDR3 spells CASSHHLRESAETQYF. The CDR3, as DNA: TGTGCCAGCAGCCATCACTTGAGGGAGTCGGCAGAGACCCAGTACTTC.

As concerns this clone: Other DNA sequences in this sample translate to the same CDR3. The rearrangement uses TRBV7-9 and TRBJ1-1; D unresolved. The CDR3 consists of 12 residues. Germline assignment: CDR1 SEHNR and CDR2 FQNEAQ (reference sequence). The germline V and J ends were trimmed by 3 bases and 1 base, with 3 bases remaining between them. This CDR3 reads CASSFPNTEAFF. In DNA form, the CDR3 reads TGTGCCAGCAGCTTCCCGAACACTGAAGCTTTCTTT.

This clone was picked up one time. The chain employs TRBV27 and TRBJ2-3; maybe TRBD2 (6 bases). CDR3 length equals 16 residues. The ends were cut back, 3 bases at V and 2 bases at J, with 15 bases in the middle. Germline V gene data show CDR1 as MNHEY and CDR2 as SMNVEV (reference sequence). The CDR3 is CASSLGLPAPTDTQYF. DNA for the CDR3: TGTGCCAGCAGTTTGGGACTTCCAGCACCCACAGATACGCAGTATTTT.

This clone was seen once. The chain joins TRBV6-5 to TRBJ1-1; D remains ambiguous. The germline gives CDR1 MNHEY, CDR2 SVGAGI. The V end was cut by 4 bases, the J end by 5 bases, with 14 bases between. The CDR3 length is 14 residues. In DNA, the CDR3 is TGTGCCAGCAGTTTTGGCGCTGGCGGGACTGAAGCTTTCTTT. This translates into CASSFGAGGTEAFF.

This clone was observed once. Other DNA sequences in this specimen translate into the identical CDR3. The genes are TRBV29-1 and TRBJ2-5, with D possibly TRBD1 on 5 matching bases. The germline V gene encodes CDR1 SQVTM and CDR2 ANQGSEA. Trimming removed 3 bases at V and 4 bases at J, with 12 bases between. The CDR3 extends over 13 amino acids. In nucleotides, the CDR3 is TGCAGCGTTGACCCCCAGGGCATAGAGACCCAGTACTTC. It is translated as CSVDPQGIETQYF.

This chain joins TRBV28 and TRBJ1-2, with D possibly TRBD1 on 5 matching bases. Germline V gives CDR1 MDHEN, CDR2 SYDVKM. The V gene lost 9 bases and the J gene lost 8 bases, with 22 bases spanning the gap. The CDR3 has 14 amino acids. Here the CDR3 DNA reads TGTGCCAGTTCCTTAAACCCCGGGACTTTCGGCTACACCTTC. This gives the protein CASSLNPGTFGYTF.

The rearrangement joins TRBV7-8 to TRBJ1-1; tentatively, D is TRBD1 (5 bases). V gave up 2 bases and J gave up 2 bases, with 21 bases separating them. CDR3 size: 18 residues. From germline, CDR1 is SGHVS and CDR2 FQNEAQ. CDR3 coding DNA: TGTGCCAGCAGCTTATCCCTGTACGGGGCCGCCTTAAACACTGAAGCTTTCTTT. It specifies CASSLSLYGAALNTEAFF.